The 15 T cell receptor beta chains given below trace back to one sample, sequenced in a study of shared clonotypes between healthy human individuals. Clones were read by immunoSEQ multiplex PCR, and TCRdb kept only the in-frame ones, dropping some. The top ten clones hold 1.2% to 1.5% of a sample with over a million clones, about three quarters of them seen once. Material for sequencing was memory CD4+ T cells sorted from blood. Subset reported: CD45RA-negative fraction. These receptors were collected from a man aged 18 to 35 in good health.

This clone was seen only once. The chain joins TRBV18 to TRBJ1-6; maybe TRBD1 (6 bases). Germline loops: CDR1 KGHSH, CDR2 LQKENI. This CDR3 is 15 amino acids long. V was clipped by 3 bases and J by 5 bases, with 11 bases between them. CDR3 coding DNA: TGTGCCAGCTCACCTCGGACAGACGATAATTCACCCCTCCACTTT. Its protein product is CASSPRTDDNSPLHF.

The CDR3 DNA reads as TGTGCCAGCAGTTTTAAAGGGGAGGGTCGCTCTTCTGGGGCCAACGTCCTGACTTTC. Amino acid sequence: CASSFKGEGRSSGANVLTF. The chain is built from TRBV28 and TRBJ2-6; 7 positions agree with TRBD2. This CDR3 spans 19 amino acids. Losses at the gene ends were 3 bases for V and 1 base for J; bases not matched to a gene: 12. Germline V lookup: CDR1 MDHEN, CDR2 SYDVKM.

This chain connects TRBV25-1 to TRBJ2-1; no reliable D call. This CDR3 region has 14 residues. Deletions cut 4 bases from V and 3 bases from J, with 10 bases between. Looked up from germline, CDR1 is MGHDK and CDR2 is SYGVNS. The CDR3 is CASSGSKIYNEQFF. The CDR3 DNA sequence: TGTGCCAGCAGTGGTAGTAAGATCTACAATGAGCAGTTCTTC.

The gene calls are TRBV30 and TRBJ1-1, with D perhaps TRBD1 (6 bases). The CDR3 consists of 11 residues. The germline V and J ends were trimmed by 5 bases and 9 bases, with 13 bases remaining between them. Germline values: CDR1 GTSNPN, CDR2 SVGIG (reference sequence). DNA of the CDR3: TGTGCCTGGGCAATTGGGGGCCAAGCTTTCTTT. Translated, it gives CAWAIGGQAFF.

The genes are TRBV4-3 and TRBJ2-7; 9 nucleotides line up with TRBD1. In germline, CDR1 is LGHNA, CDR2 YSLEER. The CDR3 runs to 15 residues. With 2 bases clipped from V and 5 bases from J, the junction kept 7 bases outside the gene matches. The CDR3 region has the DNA TGCGCCAGCAGCCAACGAACAGGGGGCTTAAACGAGCAGTACTTC. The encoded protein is CASSQRTGGLNEQYF.

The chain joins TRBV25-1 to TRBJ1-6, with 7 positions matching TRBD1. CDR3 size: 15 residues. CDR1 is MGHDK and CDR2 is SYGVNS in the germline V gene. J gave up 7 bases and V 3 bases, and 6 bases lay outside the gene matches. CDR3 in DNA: TGTGCCAGCAGTGATCACAGGGGAGGGAATTCACCCCTCCACTTT. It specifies CASSDHRGGNSPLHF.

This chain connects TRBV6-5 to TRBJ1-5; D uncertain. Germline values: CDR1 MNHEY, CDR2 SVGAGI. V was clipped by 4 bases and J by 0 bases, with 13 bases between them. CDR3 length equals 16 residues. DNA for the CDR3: TGTGCCAGCAGTTTTCTCCCAGGTGGTAGCAATCAGCCCCAGCATTTT. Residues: CASSFLPGGSNQPQHF.

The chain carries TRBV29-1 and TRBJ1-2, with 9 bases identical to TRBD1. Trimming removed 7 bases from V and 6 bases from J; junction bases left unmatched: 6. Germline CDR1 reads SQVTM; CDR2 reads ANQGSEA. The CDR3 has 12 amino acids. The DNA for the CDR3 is TGCAGCGCTAGCCGGGACAGGGATGGCTACACCTTC. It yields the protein CSASRDRDGYTF.

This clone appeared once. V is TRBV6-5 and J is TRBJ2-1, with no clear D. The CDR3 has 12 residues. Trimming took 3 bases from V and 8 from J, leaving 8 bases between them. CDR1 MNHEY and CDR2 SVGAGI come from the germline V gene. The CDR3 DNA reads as TGTGCCAGCAGTTATCCTCCCGATGAGCAGTTCTTC. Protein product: CASSYPPDEQFF.

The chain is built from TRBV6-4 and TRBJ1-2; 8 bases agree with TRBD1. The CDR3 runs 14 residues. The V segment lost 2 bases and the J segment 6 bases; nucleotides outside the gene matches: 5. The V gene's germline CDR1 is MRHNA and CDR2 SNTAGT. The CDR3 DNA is TGTGCCAGCAGTGACCGGGACAGGCAGGATGGCTACACCTTC. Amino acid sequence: CASSDRDRQDGYTF.

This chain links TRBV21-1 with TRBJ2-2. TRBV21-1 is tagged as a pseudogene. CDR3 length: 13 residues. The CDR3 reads CASSKWGTGELFF. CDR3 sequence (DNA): TGTGCCAGCAGCAAATGGGGAACCGGGGAGCTGTTTTTT.

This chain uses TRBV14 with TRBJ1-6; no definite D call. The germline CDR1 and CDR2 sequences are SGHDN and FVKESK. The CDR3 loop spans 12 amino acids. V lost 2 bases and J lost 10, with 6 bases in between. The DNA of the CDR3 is TGTGCCAGCAGCCAAAACACATCACCCCTCCACTTT. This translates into CASSQNTSPLHF.

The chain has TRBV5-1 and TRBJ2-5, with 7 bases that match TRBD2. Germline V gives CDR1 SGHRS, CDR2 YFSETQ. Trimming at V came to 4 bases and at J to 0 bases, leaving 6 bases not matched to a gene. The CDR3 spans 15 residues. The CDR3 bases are TGCGCCAGCAGCGTCAGCGGGAAGTACCAAGAGACCCAGTACTTC. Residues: CASSVSGKYQETQYF.

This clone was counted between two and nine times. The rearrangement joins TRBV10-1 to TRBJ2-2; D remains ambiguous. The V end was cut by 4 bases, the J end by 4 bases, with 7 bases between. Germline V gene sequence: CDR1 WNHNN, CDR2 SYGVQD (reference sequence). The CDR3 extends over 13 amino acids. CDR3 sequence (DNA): TGCGCCAGCAGTGGGCAGGCCACCGGGGAGCTGTTTTTT. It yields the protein CASSGQATGELFF.

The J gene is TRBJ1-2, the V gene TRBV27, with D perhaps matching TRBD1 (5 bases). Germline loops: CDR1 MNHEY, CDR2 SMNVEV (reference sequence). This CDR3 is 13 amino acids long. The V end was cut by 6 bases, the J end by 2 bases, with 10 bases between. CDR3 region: CASSPGPNYGYTF. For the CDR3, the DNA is TGTGCCAGCAGCCCGGGACCCAACTATGGCTACACCTTC.